This T cell receptor beta chain was retrieved from a study of OX40 agonist ivuxolimab in advanced cancers. Across the study: Patients got intravenous ivuxolimab at 0.01 to 10 mg/kg every 2 weeks.

The CDR3 loop spans 13 amino acids. The germline V gene encodes CDR1 MNHEY and CDR2 SMNVEV (reference sequence). The trim removed 6 bases at V and 3 bases at J, leaving 5 bases unmatched. TCRdb's table, derived via immunoSEQ multiplex PCR, lists solely in-frame clones and lacks some. The data show roughly 58,000 clones, with less than 90% seen just once and around 0.73% held by the top ten. This chain uses TRBV27 with TRBJ2-7; 7 nucleotides line up with TRBD2. The specimen comprised CD4+ or CD8+ T cells sorted from blood, sampled in a trial of the OX40 agonist ivuxolimab. This TCR was recovered from an adult with an advanced solid tumor such as melanoma, head and neck, liver or kidney cancer. The DNA of the CDR3 is TGTGCCAGCAGACGGGGGGAGGTCTACGAGCAGTACTTC. Translated, it gives CASRRGEVYEQYF.